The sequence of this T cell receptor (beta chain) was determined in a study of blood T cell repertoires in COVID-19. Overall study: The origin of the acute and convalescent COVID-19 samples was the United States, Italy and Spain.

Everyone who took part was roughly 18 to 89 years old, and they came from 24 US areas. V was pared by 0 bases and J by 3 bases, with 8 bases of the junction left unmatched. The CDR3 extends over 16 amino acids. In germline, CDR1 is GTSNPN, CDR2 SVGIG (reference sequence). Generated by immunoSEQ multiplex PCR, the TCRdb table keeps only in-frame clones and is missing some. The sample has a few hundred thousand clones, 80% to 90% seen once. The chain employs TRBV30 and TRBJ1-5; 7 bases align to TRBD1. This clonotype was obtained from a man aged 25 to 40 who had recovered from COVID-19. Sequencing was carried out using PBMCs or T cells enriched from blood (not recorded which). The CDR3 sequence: CAWSVGGWGHNQPQHF. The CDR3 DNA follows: TGTGCCTGGAGTGTAGGGGGCTGGGGTCACAATCAGCCCCAGCATTTT.